Each of the 2 T cell receptor beta chains below was sequenced from the same sample in a study of blood T cell repertoires in COVID-19. Method: immunoSEQ multiplex PCR; TCRdb's copy keeps in-frame clones and lacks some. The sample carries about 140,000 clones, about 82% recorded once. The sample comprised peripheral blood. The receptor set was obtained from a man in his forties or fifties with acute or convalescent COVID-19.

The chain joins TRBV7-3 to TRBJ2-1; TRBD1 matches 8 bases. The V and J ends lost 5 bases and 7 bases, in that order; junction bases with no gene match: 16. This CDR3 region has 17 residues. Germline V gene sequence: CDR1 SGHTA, CDR2 FQGTGA. This CDR3 is CASSLGQDFSMGNEQFF. The CDR3 region has the DNA TGTGCCAGCAGCCTGGGACAGGACTTTTCGATGGGGAATGAGCAGTTCTTC.

The rearrangement uses TRBV4-2 and TRBJ1-2; no clear D gene. This CDR3 has 19 amino acids. Deletions cut 0 bases from V and 4 bases from J, with 24 bases between. Per germline, CDR1 LGHNA and CDR2 YNFKEQ. The DNA of the CDR3 is TGTGCCAGCAGCCAAGAAGGCGGACGTAAGGGAGCTTGGTTCTATGGCTACACCTTC. Its protein is CASSQEGGRKGAWFYGYTF.